This TCR beta chain emerged from a study of T cells in Graves' hyperthyroidism and ophthalmopathy. Whole-study results and caveats: Stable hyperthyroidism was told apart from ophthalmopathy by a model built on 13 V-J features.

The patients, who ranged from 18 to 65 in age, presented with newly diagnosed hyperthyroidism lasting under 2 months. Uncontrolled infection, other autoimmune disease, pregnancy or lactation barred patients from enrollment. Based on clinical symptoms, serum thyroxine and TRAb, thyroid ultrasound and orbital computed tomography, diagnoses were reached. On this clonotype: Antigen: not known.

What was amplified from RNA transcripts were TCR beta CDR3 regions. The study used the HTBI primer set for a first-round RT-PCR of the TCR CDR3. TCRdb re-derived calls from the multiplex PCR reads in MiXCR, one entry per CDR3 protein. The top ten hold about a tenth of the sample, which has about 740,000 distinct CDR3 sequences, 11% to 15% seen once. The V gene lost 4 bases and the J gene lost 8 bases, with 14 bases spanning the gap. Germline V CDR1 and CDR2: SQVTM, ANQGSEA. There are 12 residues in the CDR3. Input material: blood. The chain carries TRBV29-1 and TRBJ1-2, with D unresolved. This TCR was sampled from a woman younger than 35 with Graves' hyperthyroidism. The CDR3: CSVGLAGRGYTF. The CDR3 DNA reads as TGCAGCGTTGGTTTGGCAGGTAGAGGCTACACCTTC.